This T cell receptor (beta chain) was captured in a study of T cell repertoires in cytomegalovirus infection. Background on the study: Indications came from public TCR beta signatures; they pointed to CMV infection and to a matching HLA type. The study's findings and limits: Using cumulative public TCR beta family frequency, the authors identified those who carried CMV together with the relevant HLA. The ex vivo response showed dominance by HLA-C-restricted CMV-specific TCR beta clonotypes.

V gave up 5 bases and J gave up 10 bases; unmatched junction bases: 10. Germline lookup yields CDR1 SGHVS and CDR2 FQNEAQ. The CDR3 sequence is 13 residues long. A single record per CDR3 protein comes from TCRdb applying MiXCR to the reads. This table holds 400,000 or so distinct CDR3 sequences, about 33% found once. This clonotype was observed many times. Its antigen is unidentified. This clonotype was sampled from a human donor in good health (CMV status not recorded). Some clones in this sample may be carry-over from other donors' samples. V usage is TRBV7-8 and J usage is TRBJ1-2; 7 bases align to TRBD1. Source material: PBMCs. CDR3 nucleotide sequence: TGTGCCAGCAGCACGGACAGGCCTAGGTACTACACCTTC. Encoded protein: CASSTDRPRYYTF.